This T cell receptor beta chain emerged from a study of sequential checkpoint blockade in melanoma (dated by TCRdb to between 2018 and 2021). General notes on the study: In a 1:1 randomization, patients received either first-line nivolumab then ipilimumab (arm A) or ipilimumab then nivolumab (arm B). Maintenance nivolumab came after both trial sequences. TCRbeta immunosequencing was performed on DNA from fewer than 95 pretreatment melanoma tumor samples. For 20 to 25 patients, matched tumor biopsies were obtained before treatment and at week 13, following single-agent nivolumab (arm A) or ipilimumab (arm B). Roughly 84% of the matched pre- and post-treatment tumor biopsy pairs came from the same lesion.

This clone was observed many times. The target of this receptor is not known. Nothing much larger sits one base from this clone, and base qualities are not available. CDR1 and CDR2, looked up from the germline V gene, are MNHGY and SAAAGT. From the cysteine up to the phenylalanine, the CDR3 has a length of 13 residues. The CDR3 DNA has 39 bases and is translated from base 1. The trim is 2 bases for V and 3 bases for J, with a gap of 8 bases between the germline ends. This specimen's treatment or condition label, per the study, means: randomized to nivolumab then ipilimumab (arm A) or the reverse (arm B). Prior DNA-damaging chemotherapy had not been received by any trial patient. The samples were obtained from melanoma patients enrolled in CheckMate 064, an open-label, randomized phase II trial testing sequential checkpoint blockade. Genomic DNA from formalin-fixed paraffin-embedded (FFPE) tissue samples served as the input for tumor TCR sequencing.

Study-wide conclusions, independent of this receptor: Within-arm analyses of tumor T-cell fraction were constrained by small sample sizes and reduced statistical power. Tumor T-cell fraction and clonality were correlated with PD-L1 staining and CD8+ T-cell counts, but not with mutational load. Patients with increases in tumor T-cell fraction and clonality by week 13 were approximately 30 times more likely to achieve clinical benefit. In the nivolumab-first arm (arm A), pretreatment tumor TIL clonality was associated with response (P = .04). Validation of the response-prediction model combining TCR metrics and mutation burden is needed in larger, independent patient cohorts.

TCRbeta CDR3 regions were immunosequenced from genomic DNA with the immunoSEQ Assay. Genomic DNA was amplified by bias-controlled multiplex PCR before high-throughput sequencing. For the original study's pipeline: To quantify the absolute abundance of each unique TCRbeta CDR3 region, the sequences were collapsed and filtered. Clonality, defined as 1 minus Pielou's evenness, was calculated using only productive rearrangements. Tumor T-cell fraction was computed by normalizing TCRbeta template counts to usable DNA, estimated from several housekeeping genes. Clones with significantly greater frequencies in on-treatment versus baseline samples were identified using a previously published method. The table was pulled from immuneACCESS by TCRdb, which kept in-frame rearrangements only. Such tables lose some clones; where checked, under half of the loss comes from unresolved V genes, and the rest has no known cause. The D gene and trimming were derived from the DNA, and the V and J assignments and clone size from that table. The sample records some 7,200 clones, 20% of which are singletons. The ten top clones hold 12% of the sample.

This TCR was sampled from a human donor with melanoma. Sequenced material: tumor tissue (inferred from file names), taken from a patient given nivolumab and ipilimumab in sequence. This receptor chain uses TRBV6-8 and TRBJ2-7; a tentative D match to TRBD2 spans 5 bases. The DNA sequence is TGTGCCAGCAGTTACGAACTAGACTACGAGCAGTACTTC. Protein translation: CASSYELDYEQYF.